These T cell receptor beta chains were read from a single sample in a study of shared clonotypes between healthy human individuals. The assay was immunoSEQ multiplex PCR, and TCRdb's table has in-frame clones only and misses some. The table lists hundreds of thousands of clones, 80% to 95% of them singletons. The sample was naive CD8+ T cells sorted from blood. These receptors were collected from a man aged 25-45 years in good health. Both conserved end residues are part of each CDR3. The order of the fields is CDR3 protein, CDR3 DNA, D gene, J gene, CDR3 length, clone size, V gene. A D gene is named only where the DNA matches it firmly. Not all rows give a size; the values are once, few, many and, for expanded clones, a class.

CDR3aa: CASSGRGLSGNTIYF
CDR3nt: TGTGCCAGCAGTGGTCGGGGACTCTCTGGAAACACCATATATTTT
d_gene: .
j_gene: TRBJ1-3
len: 15
abundance: .
v_gene: TRBV25-1

CDR3aa: CASSLAGGLGSGANVLTF
CDR3nt: TGTGCCAGCAGTTTAGCCGGGGGACTCGGCTCTGGGGCCAACGTCCTGACTTTC
d_gene: .
j_gene: TRBJ2-6
len: 18
abundance: .
v_gene: TRBV27

CDR3aa: CASSAYQAGNTIYF
CDR3nt: TGTGCCAGCAGCGCCTACCAGGCTGGAAACACCATATATTTT
d_gene: .
j_gene: TRBJ1-3
len: 14
abundance: once
v_gene: TRBV9

CDR3aa: CASSFRVGLDYGYTF
CDR3nt: TGTGCCAGCAGCTTCAGGGTGGGGTTGGACTATGGCTACACCTTC
d_gene: .
j_gene: TRBJ1-2
len: 15
abundance: .
v_gene: TRBV7-9

CDR3aa: CASRPPGPEAGYTF
CDR3nt: TGTGCCAGCAGGCCACCGGGACCCGAGGCTGGCTACACCTTC
d_gene: .
j_gene: TRBJ1-2
len: 14
abundance: .
v_gene: TRBV7-9

CDR3aa: CASRTLSYNEQFF
CDR3nt: TGTGCCAGCAGGACCCTATCCTACAATGAGCAGTTCTTC
d_gene: .
j_gene: TRBJ2-1
len: 13
abundance: .
v_gene: TRBV28

CDR3aa: CASSVTAGELFF
CDR3nt: TGTGCCAGCAGCGTAACGGCCGGGGAGCTGTTTTTT
d_gene: .
j_gene: TRBJ2-2
len: 12
abundance: .
v_gene: TRBV9

CDR3aa: CASSINTNDFNEQFF
CDR3nt: TGTGCCAGTAGTATAAACACCAATGACTTTAATGAGCAGTTCTTC
d_gene: .
j_gene: TRBJ2-1
len: 15
abundance: .
v_gene: TRBV19

CDR3aa: CASSVDPSGSTDTQYF
CDR3nt: TGTGCCAGCAGCGTAGATCCTAGCGGGAGTACAGATACGCAGTATTTT
d_gene: TRBD2
j_gene: TRBJ2-3
len: 16
abundance: .
v_gene: TRBV9

CDR3aa: CASSVDGNPYEQYF
CDR3nt: TGTGCCAGCAGCGTAGACGGGAACCCCTACGAGCAGTACTTC
d_gene: .
j_gene: TRBJ2-7
len: 14
abundance: once
v_gene: TRBV9

CDR3aa: CATSRVVFGGELFF
CDR3nt: TGTGCCACCAGCAGAGTGGTTTTTGGCGGGGAGCTGTTTTTT
d_gene: .
j_gene: TRBJ2-2
len: 14
abundance: .
v_gene: TRBV15

CDR3aa: CAKQGRDTSNTEAFF
CDR3nt: TGTGCCAAGCAGGGTCGGGACACCTCGAACACTGAAGCTTTCTTT
d_gene: .
j_gene: TRBJ1-1
len: 15
abundance: .
v_gene: TRBV2

CDR3aa: CASSYGLGGQYF
CDR3nt: TGTGCCAGCAGTTACGGCCTAGGGGGGCAGTATTTT
d_gene: .
j_gene: TRBJ2-3
len: 12
abundance: .
v_gene: TRBV27

CDR3aa: CASSLAGMPGELFF
CDR3nt: TGTGCCAGCAGTCTAGCAGGGATGCCCGGGGAGCTGTTTTTT
d_gene: .
j_gene: TRBJ2-2
len: 14
abundance: once
v_gene: TRBV27

CDR3aa: CASILGPGDREFSYEQYF
CDR3nt: TGTGCCAGCATCCTTGGCCCTGGGGACAGGGAGTTTTCCTACGAGCAGTACTTC
d_gene: TRBD1
j_gene: TRBJ2-7
len: 18
abundance: .
v_gene: TRBV11-2

CDR3aa: CASSLLLGAREAFF
CDR3nt: TGTGCCAGCAGTTTATTGTTGGGGGCCCGCGAAGCTTTCTTT
d_gene: .
j_gene: TRBJ1-1
len: 14
abundance: few
v_gene: TRBV28

CDR3aa: CASTKPGLVDGAKEFF
CDR3nt: TGTGCCAGCACCAAACCGGGACTAGTAGATGGGGCCAAGGAGTTCTTC
d_gene: TRBD2
j_gene: TRBJ2-1
len: 16
abundance: .
v_gene: TRBV11-2

CDR3aa: CASRAGTGIYGYTF
CDR3nt: TGCGCCAGCAGGGCCGGGACAGGGATCTATGGCTACACCTTC
d_gene: TRBD1
j_gene: TRBJ1-2
len: 14
abundance: .
v_gene: TRBV5-1

CDR3aa: CASSLIRGGGTDTQYF
CDR3nt: TGTGCCAGCAGCTTAATTCGTGGCGGTGGCACAGATACGCAGTATTTT
d_gene: .
j_gene: TRBJ2-3
len: 16
abundance: .
v_gene: TRBV7-3

CDR3aa: CASSEDPRRSDPDSTDTQYF
CDR3nt: TGTGCCAGCAGCGAGGACCCCCGTAGGTCCGACCCCGATAGCACAGATACGCAGTATTTT
d_gene: .
j_gene: TRBJ2-3
len: 20
abundance: .
v_gene: TRBV9

CDR3aa: CSVAHNAYEQYF
CDR3nt: TGCAGCGTTGCGCACAACGCCTACGAGCAGTACTTC
d_gene: .
j_gene: TRBJ2-7
len: 12
abundance: .
v_gene: TRBV29-1

CDR3aa: CASRPGGLEETQYF
CDR3nt: TGTGCCAGCAGGCCGGGGGGATTAGAAGAGACCCAGTACTTC
d_gene: TRBD2
j_gene: TRBJ2-5
len: 14
abundance: once
v_gene: TRBV27

CDR3aa: CASSPDGWETQYF
CDR3nt: TGTGCCAGCAGTCCGGACGGGTGGGAGACCCAGTACTTC
d_gene: .
j_gene: TRBJ2-5
len: 13
abundance: .
v_gene: TRBV6-5

CDR3aa: CASSLEASGTYEQYF
CDR3nt: TGTGCCAGCAGCTTAGAGGCTAGCGGTACCTACGAGCAGTACTTC
d_gene: TRBD2
j_gene: TRBJ2-7
len: 15
abundance: .
v_gene: TRBV11-2

CDR3aa: CASSEARDSYNEQFF
CDR3nt: TGTGCCAGCAGTGAAGCCCGTGACAGCTACAATGAGCAGTTCTTC
d_gene: .
j_gene: TRBJ2-1
len: 15
abundance: once
v_gene: TRBV2

CDR3aa: CASSASRRNEQFF
CDR3nt: TGTGCCAGCAGCGCATCTCGGCGGAATGAGCAGTTCTTC
d_gene: .
j_gene: TRBJ2-1
len: 13
abundance: .
v_gene: TRBV7-9

CDR3aa: CASTPLAGVYEQYF
CDR3nt: TGCGCCAGTACACCCCTGGCGGGAGTCTATGAGCAGTACTTC
d_gene: TRBD2
j_gene: TRBJ2-7
len: 14
abundance: .
v_gene: TRBV23-1

CDR3aa: CASSIDALNEQYF
CDR3nt: TGTGCCAGTAGTATAGATGCTCTGAATGAGCAGTACTTC
d_gene: .
j_gene: TRBJ2-7
len: 13
abundance: .
v_gene: TRBV19

CDR3aa: CASTEGIGSFDEQFF
CDR3nt: TGTGCCAGTACCGAGGGAATTGGGTCATTTGATGAGCAGTTCTTC
d_gene: .
j_gene: TRBJ2-1
len: 15
abundance: few
v_gene: TRBV19

CDR3aa: CASSETGVPHEQYF
CDR3nt: TGTGCCAGCAGCGAGACAGGGGTTCCCCACGAGCAGTACTTC
d_gene: .
j_gene: TRBJ2-7
len: 14
abundance: .
v_gene: TRBV21-1

CDR3aa: CASSFIVRGGYEQYF
CDR3nt: TGTGCCAGCAGTTTCATCGTGAGGGGCGGGTACGAGCAGTACTTC
d_gene: .
j_gene: TRBJ2-7
len: 15
abundance: .
v_gene: TRBV28

CDR3aa: CSVEDSTGSSYNEQFF
CDR3nt: TGCAGCGTTGAAGATTCTACAGGGAGCTCCTACAATGAGCAGTTCTTC
d_gene: .
j_gene: TRBJ2-1
len: 16
abundance: .
v_gene: TRBV29-1

CDR3aa: CASSRRDTRFADTQYF
CDR3nt: TGTGCCAGCAGCCGACGCGACACCCGTTTCGCAGATACGCAGTATTTT
d_gene: .
j_gene: TRBJ2-3
len: 16
abundance: .
v_gene: TRBV9

CDR3aa: CASSPRAREQFF
CDR3nt: TGTGCCAGCAGCCCTAGAGCGAGGGAGCAGTTCTTC
d_gene: .
j_gene: TRBJ2-1
len: 12
abundance: .
v_gene: TRBV7-6

CDR3aa: CASSLYSYEQYF
CDR3nt: TGTGCCAGCAGCTTATACTCCTACGAGCAGTACTTC
d_gene: .
j_gene: TRBJ2-7
len: 12
abundance: .
v_gene: TRBV11-2

CDR3aa: CASLSYIAGVVANEQFF
CDR3nt: TGCGCCAGCCTTAGTTATATAGCGGGAGTTGTAGCCAATGAGCAGTTCTTC
d_gene: TRBD2
j_gene: TRBJ2-1
len: 17
abundance: few
v_gene: TRBV5-1

CDR3aa: CASSRFDGGRSTDTQYF
CDR3nt: TGTGCCAGCAGCCGTTTCGACGGCGGGCGTAGCACAGATACGCAGTATTTT
d_gene: .
j_gene: TRBJ2-3
len: 17
abundance: .
v_gene: TRBV7-9

CDR3aa: CASSVSGEGVSYEQYF
CDR3nt: TGCGCCAGCAGCGTATCAGGGGAGGGGGTCTCCTACGAGCAGTACTTC
d_gene: .
j_gene: TRBJ2-7
len: 16
abundance: .
v_gene: TRBV5-1

CDR3aa: CASSLTATRGLETQYF
CDR3nt: TGTGCCAGCAGCTTAACGGCGACCAGAGGTTTGGAGACCCAGTACTTC
d_gene: .
j_gene: TRBJ2-5
len: 16
abundance: .
v_gene: TRBV7-3

CDR3aa: CASSTWGIEMTEAFF
CDR3nt: TGTGCCAGCAGTACCTGGGGGATAGAAATGACTGAAGCTTTCTTT
d_gene: .
j_gene: TRBJ1-1
len: 15
abundance: .
v_gene: TRBV6-5

CDR3aa: CASSVAGGRYEQYF
CDR3nt: TGTGCCAGCAGCGTAGCAGGGGGGAGGTACGAGCAGTACTTC
d_gene: .
j_gene: TRBJ2-7
len: 14
abundance: once
v_gene: TRBV9